This T cell receptor beta chain was documented in a study of blood T cell repertoires in COVID-19 (dated by TCRdb to about 2020). As for the study more broadly: The collaborator samples originated in the United States, Italy and Spain and spanned the acute and convalescent phases of COVID-19. A de-identified subject ID, COVID-19 status, age in years and sex were almost always included in the sample metadata. The dataset comprised deeply sampled blood TCRbeta repertoires from subjects exposed to, actively infected with, or recovered from COVID-19. Where available, HLA class I and class II types were taken from metadata supplied by the sample provider and were not determined by assay-based typing. Samples were obtained from the ongoing ImmuneRACE study (first 160 participants) and from over 1,000 subjects provided by 6 global collaborators. The prospective study material was composed of cDNA or gDNA derived from T cells, B-cell-depleted T cells, or PBMCs. The repertoires were made available in a free public database intended to serve as a resource for research on the immune response to SARS-CoV-2.

Whole blood was collected in K2EDTA tubes by collaborating institutions according to the institutions' own protocols. Collaborator samples were shipped for TCRbeta analysis as frozen whole blood, isolated PBMCs, or DNA extracted from either sample type. Results and caveats for the whole study, not just this receptor: The quantity of clinical and demographic metadata differed by source and by participant and was supplied without curation.

TCRbeta CDR3 regions were amplified from genomic DNA using the immunoSEQ Assay, a bias-controlled multiplex PCR. As for the authors' bioinformatics: The number of nucleated cells in each sample was estimated from the amplification of reference gene primers within the assay. To quantify the absolute abundance of each unique TCRbeta CDR3 rearrangement, sequence reads were collapsed and filtered. For each sample, productive Simpson clonality was calculated as the square root of Simpson's diversity index across productive rearrangements. In its TCRdb copy, this immuneACCESS table keeps in-frame sequences only and misses some clones. Where compared with another copy, unresolved V genes explain less than half of these, and the others have no known cause. V and J calls and clone size are as listed in that table; D and trimming were resolved from the DNA. In this sample the table shows 200,000 to 250,000 clones, 70% to 90% of which occur a single time. The biggest ten clones account for roughly 3% of the sample.

As for this clone: Its binding antigen is unknown. Per-base qualities were not stored, and no clone one base away is much larger.

Taken from the germline V gene, the CDR1 and CDR2 loops are SGHAT and FQNNGV. V is pruned by 5 bases and J by 1 base, leaving 6 bases of the junction without a gene match. The cysteine opens and the phenylalanine closes a CDR3 of 15 amino acids. The entry retains the CDR3 DNA only, 45 bases that are in frame from base 1. This TCR came from a man between 60 and 75 years old with acute or convalescent COVID-19. This chain is built from TRBV11-2 and TRBJ1-1; 8 nucleotides in the junction match TRBD1. Source material: peripheral blood. The sequence in DNA is TGTGCCAGCAGCCCCCAGGGGGCTGGGAACACTGAAGCTTTCTTT. It is translated as CASSPQGAGNTEAFF.